This T cell receptor beta chain was sequenced for a study of cytomegalovirus exposure and HLA in healthy donors. Study-wide background: Of 350 to 400 genotyped donors, about 81% grouped in the Caucasian-associated ancestry cluster. The study's findings and limits: Later on, an analysis showed TCR association rates differing by HLA locus, with DRB1 the most and HLA-C the fewest. By a later analysis, the bulk of CMV-associated TCR beta chains appeared HLA-restricted. As was reported, the classifier diagnosed cytomegalovirus status with high specificity and sensitivity.

Of note for this clone: Its antigen remains unknown.

The study ran its PCR with 60 Vbeta and 13 Jbeta primers. TCRdb's copy holds only in-frame clones and misses some; the assay was immunoSEQ multiplex PCR. Of about 200,000 clones in the sample, about three quarters were seen once. The sample comprised PBMCs. The receptor comes from a man aged 40-49 years in good health and CMV-seronegative.

In DNA, the CDR3 is TGTGCCAGCTCCCCGAGGCGGGCGGGACCCTACAATGAGCAGTTCTTC. Its translation is CASSPRRAGPYNEQFF. This sequence joins TRBV18 and TRBJ2-1, with D possibly matching TRBD2 (6 bases). The CDR3 has 16 residues. V lost 6 bases and J lost 2, with 17 bases in between. Germline V gene data show CDR1 as KGHSH and CDR2 as LQKENI.